The 26 T cell receptor beta chains presented below share a single source sample, sequenced in a study of cytomegalovirus exposure and HLA in healthy donors. Libraries were prepared by immunoSEQ multiplex PCR; TCRdb keeps only in-frame clonotypes and omits some of them. There are 190,000 or so clones in the sample; around 80% occur only once, and under 15% lies in the top ten. Sequencing input: PBMCs. The source of these receptors is a woman in her twenties or thirties in good health and CMV-seropositive.

The chain couples TRBV6-1 to TRBJ1-1; no reliable D call. In germline, CDR1 is MNHNS, CDR2 SASEGT. The CDR3 is 13 residues long. V was clipped by 7 bases and J by 0 bases, with 9 bases between them. In nucleotides, the CDR3 is TGTGCCAGCACAACCGAGATGAACACTGAAGCTTTCTTT. Translating gives CASTTEMNTEAFF.

The chain combines TRBV6-5 with TRBJ1-1; perhaps TRBD1 as D (6 bases). CDR1 and CDR2 from the germline V gene are MNHEY and SVGAGI. The V gene lost 5 bases and the J gene lost 9 bases, with 13 bases spanning the gap. This CDR3 contains 12 residues. In DNA, the CDR3 is TGTGCCAGCAGTCCCAGGGGCACAAAAGCTTTCTTT. As protein: CASSPRGTKAFF.

V and J are TRBV2 and TRBJ2-5; 7 bases agree with TRBD1. CDR1 SNHLY and CDR2 FYNNEI come from the germline V gene. The CDR3 is 11 amino acids. The J segment lost 4 bases and the V segment lost 8 bases, leaving 1 base of the junction unmatched. The DNA of the CDR3 is TGTGCCAGCTCAGGGGGAGAGACCCAGTACTTC. Its translation is CASSGGETQYF.

The CDR3 here is CASSEAVRTGELFF. CDR3 in DNA: TGTGCCAGCAGTGAAGCTGTTCGGACCGGGGAGCTGTTTTTT. The chain employs TRBV6-1 and TRBJ2-2; D gene unclear. With 0 bases removed from V and 5 bases from J, the gap between germline ends came to 7 bases. CDR3 length: 14 residues. Germline CDR1 MNHNS, CDR2 SASEGT.

This clone has more than one count but fewer than ten. The V call is TRBV19, the J call TRBJ1-1; D gene uncertain. Germline V gene lookup returns CDR1 LNHDA and CDR2 SQIVND (reference sequence). The V and J ends lost 4 bases and 2 bases respectively, with 11 bases between them. This CDR3 is built from 14 residues. Written as DNA, the CDR3 is TGTGCCAGTAGTACTGGCTTTTTTAACACTGAAGCTTTCTTT. Translation: CASSTGFFNTEAFF. Filled out from reference TRBV19 and TRBJ1-1, the complete variable domain reads DGGITQSPKYLFRKEGQNVTLSCEQNLNHDAMYWYRQDPGQGLRLIYYSQIVNDFQKGDIAEGYSVSREKKESFPLTVTSAQKNPTAFYLCASSTGFFNTEAFFGQGTRLTVV.

The chain uses TRBV5-8 and TRBJ2-1, with 10 bases identical to TRBD1. CDR1 is SGHTS and CDR2 is YDEGEE in the germline V gene. After removal of 5 bases from V and 4 bases from J, the junction contained 3 bases not matched to a gene. The CDR3 extends over 14 amino acids. CDR3 nucleotides: TGTGCCAGCAGACCGGGACAGGGGTACAATGAGCAGTTCTTC. Its translation: CASRPGQGYNEQFF. Looking up the rest from reference TRBV5-8 and TRBJ2-1 gives the full variable domain: EAGVTQSPTHLIKTRGQQATLRCSPISGHTSVYWYQQALGLGLQFLLWYDEGEERNRGNFPPRFSGRQFPNYSSELNVNALELEDSALYLCASRPGQGYNEQFFGPGTRLTVL.

This sequence joins TRBV7-9 and TRBJ2-5; D gene unclear. The CDR3 loop spans 13 amino acids. CDR1 is SEHNR and CDR2 is FQNEAQ in the germline V gene (reference sequence). Trimming removed 1 base from V and 5 bases from J, with 8 bases in between. The CDR3 sequence: CASSLGSRETQYF. The DNA of the CDR3 is TGTGCCAGCAGCTTAGGATCGAGGGAGACCCAGTACTTC.

This clone appeared once. The V call is TRBV21-1, the J call TRBJ2-7; no check of the table's D call, TRBD1, against the DNA was made. TRBV21-1 counts as a pseudogene. The CDR3 is 15 amino acids. CDR3 in DNA: TGTGCCAGCAGCAAAGTCAGGGCGCCCCGGTACGAGCAGTACTTC. It is translated as CASSKVRAPRYEQYF.

This rearrangement joins TRBV30 to TRBJ1-5, with TRBD1 identical over 9 bases. Germline lookup yields CDR1 GTSNPN and CDR2 SVGIG (reference sequence). CDR3 length: 14 residues. With V trimmed by 5 bases and J by 1 base, 3 bases remained unmatched. The CDR3 reads CAWDTGGSNQPQHF. DNA of the CDR3: TGTGCCTGGGATACAGGGGGCAGCAATCAGCCCCAGCATTTT.

In its sample, this clone was seen once. The rearrangement joins TRBV11-3 to TRBJ1-1; tentative D call: TRBD1 (5 bases). CDR3 length: 13 amino acids. Germline CDR1 reads SGHNT; CDR2 reads YENEEA. V lost 0 bases and J lost 5, with 7 bases in between. CDR3 DNA: TGTGCCAGCAGCTTAGACGGGGGGACTGAAGCTTTCTTT. Protein product: CASSLDGGTEAFF.

The V call is TRBV29-1, the J call TRBJ1-1, with 7 bases aligning to TRBD1. Trimming took 7 bases from V and 3 from J; bases not matched to a gene: 5. Germline assignment: CDR1 SQVTM and CDR2 ANQGSEA. The CDR3 covers 12 residues. This CDR3 reads CSGRQGHTEAFF. As DNA, the CDR3 is TGCAGCGGTAGACAGGGACACACTGAAGCTTTCTTT.

The chain recombines TRBV5-6 with TRBJ1-1; no clear D gene. CDR3 length: 14 residues. Germline CDR1 is SGHDT and CDR2 is YYEEEE. The V end lost 4 bases, the J end lost 5 bases, and 15 bases lay between the germline ends. The CDR3 region is CASSLGRRWTEAFF. The CDR3 nucleotides read TGTGCCAGCAGCCTCGGGAGGAGGTGGACTGAAGCTTTCTTT. The full variable domain, rest sourced from reference TRBV5-6 and TRBJ1-1, is DAGVTQSPTHLIKTRGQQVTLRCSPKSGHDTVSWYQQALGQGPQFIFQYYEEEERQRGNFPDRFSGHQFPNYSSELNVNALLLGDSALYLCASSLGRRWTEAFFGQGTRLTVV.

The V and J genes are TRBV6-5 and TRBJ2-3; TRBD1 matches 8 bases. Germline assignment: CDR1 MNHEY and CDR2 SVGAGI. Germline trimming cut 10 bases from V and 3 bases from J; bases unmatched to any gene: 12. The CDR3 covers 15 residues. Here the CDR3 DNA reads TGTGCCACCTTACAGGGGGTCCTTGGGACAGATACGCAGTATTTT. Translated: CATLQGVLGTDTQYF.

The chain is built from TRBV20-1 and TRBJ2-1; D unresolved. CDR3 length: 11 amino acids. In germline, CDR1 is DFQATT, CDR2 SNEGSKA (reference sequence). V was cut by 7 bases and J by 3 bases, with 7 bases left in between. The CDR3 sequence: CSVSSYNEQFF. DNA for the CDR3: TGCAGTGTTAGTAGCTACAATGAGCAGTTCTTC.

The V call is TRBV29-1, the J call TRBJ1-1; the match to TRBD1 covers 9 bases. There are 14 residues in the CDR3. V dropped 3 bases and J dropped 0; count of bases not matched to a gene: 2. The germline V gene encodes CDR1 SQVTM and CDR2 ANQGSEA. The CDR3 DNA reads as TGCAGCGTTGATAGGACAGGGGTGAACACTGAAGCTTTCTTT. Its translation is CSVDRTGVNTEAFF.

This clone was detected many times. The chain recombines TRBV11-2 with TRBJ2-3; TRBD1 matches 9 bases. The CDR3 is made up of 15 amino acids. Trimming cost V 3 bases and J 6 bases; bases outside gene matches: 7. The germline gives CDR1 SGHAT, CDR2 FQNNGV. The CDR3 bases are TGTGCCAGCAGCTTGGGACAGGGAATTAGTGATACGCAGTATTTT. Amino acids: CASSLGQGISDTQYF.

The chain combines TRBV29-1 with TRBJ1-1; TRBD1 might be the D (5 bases). Germline values: CDR1 SQVTM, CDR2 ANQGSEA. The CDR3 loop spans 11 amino acids. Trimming removed 5 bases from V and 7 bases from J, with 11 bases in between. CDR3 sequence: CSVNRGHEAFF. The CDR3 DNA sequence: TGCAGCGTTAATCGAGGACATGAAGCTTTCTTT.

The gene calls are TRBV27 and TRBJ1-1; a possible D gene is TRBD1 (6 bases). This CDR3 region has 14 residues. Per germline, CDR1 MNHEY and CDR2 SMNVEV (reference sequence). Trimming left V 6 bases short and J 5 bases short, with 16 bases between. The CDR3 here is CASSLQGGITEAFF. CDR3 DNA: TGTGCCAGCAGCTTACAGGGAGGTATTACTGAAGCTTTCTTT.

The chain recombines TRBV28 with TRBJ2-1; TRBD2 matches 8 bases. Germline V CDR1 and CDR2: MDHEN, SYDVKM. Trimming at V came to 8 bases and at J to 7 bases, leaving 7 bases not matched to a gene. The CDR3 is made up of 13 amino acids. DNA for the CDR3: TGTGCCAGCGTTTACCCGGGAGGGAATGAGCAGTTCTTC. This sequence encodes CASVYPGGNEQFF.

In this sample, this clone turned up a few times. V usage is TRBV18 and J usage is TRBJ2-1; 9 bases agree with TRBD2. Germline CDR1 and CDR2: KGHSH and LQKENI. The CDR3 consists of 15 residues. V lost 0 bases and J lost 8; bases outside the gene matches: 5. CDR3 sequence (DNA): TGTGCCAGCTCACCACCTAGCGGGAGTTTCTATGAGCAGTTCTTC. Its translation is CASSPPSGSFYEQFF.

This clone was seen once. V and J are TRBV6-5 and TRBJ2-1, with a tentative D call TRBD1 (5 bases). The germline V and J ends were trimmed by 7 bases and 8 bases, with 9 bases remaining between them. Germline values: CDR1 MNHEY, CDR2 SVGAGI. CDR3 length: 11 amino acids. The CDR3: CASKRGHEQFF. CDR3 sequence (DNA): TGTGCCAGCAAAAGGGGTCATGAGCAGTTCTTC.

The rearrangement uses TRBV4-2 and TRBJ1-1, with D uncertain. Germline V lookup: CDR1 LGHNA, CDR2 YNFKEQ. V lost 0 bases to trimming and J lost 0 bases, with 5 bases between them. The CDR3 is 14 amino acids. This CDR3 is CASSQETLNTEAFF. The CDR3, as DNA: TGTGCCAGCAGCCAAGAGACACTGAACACTGAAGCTTTCTTT.

The V gene is TRBV29-1, the J gene TRBJ1-2, with 11 bases identical to TRBD1. This CDR3 has 15 residues. CDR1 is SQVTM and CDR2 is ANQGSEA in the germline V gene. V gave up 6 bases and J gave up 7 bases; unmatched junction bases: 13. CDR3 nucleotides: TGCAGCGTGGCGGGGGACAGGGGGACGGGTCGTGGCTACACCTTC. Translation: CSVAGDRGTGRGYTF.

The V and J genes are TRBV5-4 and TRBJ1-2; TRBD1 might be the D (5 bases). V was shortened by 7 bases and J by 11 bases, with 27 bases between the two germline ends. Germline V lookup: CDR1 SGHNT, CDR2 YYREEE (reference sequence). This CDR3 has 15 residues. CDR3 coding DNA: TGTGCCAGCGGATACAGAGGGGTAGAGGGCGCGGGGTACACCTTC. This sequence encodes CASGYRGVEGAGYTF. The whole variable domain, remainder taken from reference TRBV5-4 and TRBJ1-2, is ETGVTQSPTHLIKTRGQQVTLRCSSQSGHNTVSWYQQALGQGPQFIFQYYREEENGRGNFPPRFSGLQFPNYSSELNVNALELDDSALYLCASGYRGVEGAGYTFGSGTRLTVV.

The chain recombines TRBV5-3 with TRBJ1-1; D possibly corresponds to TRBD1 (6 bases). TRBV5-3 is known as an ORF, though its function is uncertain. Trimming took 2 bases from V and 1 from J, leaving 24 bases between them. The CDR3 extends over 19 amino acids. CDR3 DNA: TGTGCCAGAAGCTTAAGAACCGGACAGCCTCCTCCTCCGAACACTGAAGCTTTCTTT. It is translated as CARSLRTGQPPPPNTEAFF.

The chain joins TRBV10-3 to TRBJ2-5; D perhaps matches TRBD1 (5 bases). Germline lookup yields CDR1 ENHRY and CDR2 SYGVKD. The V end lost 5 bases, the J end lost 2 bases, and 6 bases lay between the germline ends. This CDR3 spans 12 amino acids. The CDR3 sequence: CAISQGQETQYF. The CDR3 DNA reads TGTGCCATCAGTCAGGGACAAGAGACCCAGTACTTC.